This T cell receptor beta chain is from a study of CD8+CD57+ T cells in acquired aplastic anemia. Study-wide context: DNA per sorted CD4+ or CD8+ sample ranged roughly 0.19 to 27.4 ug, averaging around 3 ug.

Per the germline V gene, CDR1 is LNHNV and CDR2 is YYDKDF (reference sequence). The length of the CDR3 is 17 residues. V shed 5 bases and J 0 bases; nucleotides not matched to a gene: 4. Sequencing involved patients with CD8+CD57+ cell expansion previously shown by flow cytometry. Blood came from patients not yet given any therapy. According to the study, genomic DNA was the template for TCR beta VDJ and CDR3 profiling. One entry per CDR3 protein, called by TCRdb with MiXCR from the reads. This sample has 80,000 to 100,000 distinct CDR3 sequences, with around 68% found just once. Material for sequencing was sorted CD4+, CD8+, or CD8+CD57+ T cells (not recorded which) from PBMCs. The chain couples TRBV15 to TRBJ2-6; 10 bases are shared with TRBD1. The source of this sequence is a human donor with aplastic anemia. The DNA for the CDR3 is TGTGCCACCAGCGAGGACAGGGGGTTCTCTGGGGCCAACGTCCTGACTTTC. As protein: CATSEDRGFSGANVLTF.